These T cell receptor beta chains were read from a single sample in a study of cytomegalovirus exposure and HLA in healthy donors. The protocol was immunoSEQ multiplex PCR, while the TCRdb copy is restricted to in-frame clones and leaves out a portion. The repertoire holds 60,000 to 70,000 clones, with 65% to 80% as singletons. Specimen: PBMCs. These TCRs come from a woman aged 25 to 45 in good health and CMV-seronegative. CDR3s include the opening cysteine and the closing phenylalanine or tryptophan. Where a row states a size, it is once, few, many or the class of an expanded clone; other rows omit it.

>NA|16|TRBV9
CASSAATHYSGNTIYF
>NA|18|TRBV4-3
CASSQSSGGFATNEKLFF
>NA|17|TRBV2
CASSEYNVGDLGNEQFF
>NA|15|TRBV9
CASSVEASSGNTIYF
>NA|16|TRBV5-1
CASSLQPGTGNTEAFF
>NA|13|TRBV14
CASSQVRYNEQFF
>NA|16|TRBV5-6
CASSLGTSGARDTQYF
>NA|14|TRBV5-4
CASSPGQGLNTQYF
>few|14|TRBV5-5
CASSFDRNTGELFF
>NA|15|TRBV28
CASRRTGAANYGYTF
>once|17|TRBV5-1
CASSSRASGGLQETQYF
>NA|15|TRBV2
CASSPSGQGVGELFF
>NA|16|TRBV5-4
CASSLATGGGAYEQYF
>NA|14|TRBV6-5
CASSYYQGGQPQHF
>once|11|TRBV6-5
CASSRRGEQYF
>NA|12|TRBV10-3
CAISQRGTEQYF
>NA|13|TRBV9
CASGRGGTDTQYF
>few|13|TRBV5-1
CASSLTNGDTQYF
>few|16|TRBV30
CAWRGGTSGITDTQYF
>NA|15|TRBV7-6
CASSLGGGALETQYF
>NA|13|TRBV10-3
CAISHDRVDTQYF
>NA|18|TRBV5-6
CASSLDPPGLAGQSEQFF
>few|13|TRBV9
CASSPQIADTQYF
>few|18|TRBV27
CASSPRALNRGRTDTQYF
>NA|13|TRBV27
CASSFTNTGELFF
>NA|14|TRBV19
CASSTLGGSNEQFF
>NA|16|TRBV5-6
CASSSATGGRLTEAFF
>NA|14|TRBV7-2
CASSSPGTAYGYTF
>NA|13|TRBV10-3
CAIKGTPNYGYTF
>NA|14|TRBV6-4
CASSEGAGNTEAFF
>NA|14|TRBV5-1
CASSYRPGETEAFF
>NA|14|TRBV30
CVWRGQGSNQPQHF